These T cell receptor beta chains were read from a single sample in a study of T cell repertoires in cytomegalovirus infection. One entry per CDR3 protein results from TCRdb running MiXCR on the reads. Here the sample spans 150,000 to 200,000 distinct CDR3 sequences, 8% to 10% being singletons. The specimen was PBMCs. Receptors originate from a human donor in good health (CMV status not recorded). Some clones in this sample may be carry-over from other donors' samples. CDR3s include the opening cysteine and the closing phenylalanine or tryptophan. The D gene is left open where the match is weak. Size is omitted from some rows. Given values are once, few, many or a class for expanded clones.

size,J,D,V,DNA,CDR3
many,TRBJ2-7,.,TRBV6-2/TRBV6-3,TGTGCCAGCAGTTACTCGACCGGCTACGAGCAGTACTTC,CASSYSTGYEQYF
many,TRBJ1-4,TRBD1,TRBV12-3/TRBV12-4,TGTGCCAGCAGTTTGCGACAGGGTGAAAAACTGTTTTTT,CASSLRQGEKLFF
many,TRBJ1-6,.,TRBV12-3/TRBV12-4,TGTGCCAGCAAACTAGGAGCTTTGAGTTCACCCCTCCACTTT,CASKLGALSSPLHF
.,TRBJ2-1,.,TRBV20-1,TGCAGTGCTAGTCCGCCAGGGAGGTCCTACAATGAGCAGTTCTTC,CSASPPGRSYNEQFF
.,TRBJ1-1,.,TRBV20-1,TGCAGTGGTGCAGTCAATAAGAACACTGAAGCTTTCTTT,CSGAVNKNTEAFF
many,TRBJ2-7,.,TRBV7-8,TGTGCCAGCAGTTCTCCGGGACGGACGACTTACGAGCAGTACTTC,CASSSPGRTTYEQYF
.,TRBJ2-7,.,TRBV23-1,TGCGCCAGCAGTCAAGCACAGACACGCACCTACGAGCAGTACTTC,CASSQAQTRTYEQYF
many,TRBJ1-1,.,TRBV2,TGTGCCAGCAGTGAAGCAGCAGGCGAAACGGCTGAAGCTTTCTTT,CASSEAAGETAEAFF
many,TRBJ1-5,TRBD1,TRBV20-1,TGCAGTGCTAGTGAAGGGACAGCTAGACGGAATCAGCCCCAGCATTTT,CSASEGTARRNQPQHF
many,TRBJ1-2,.,TRBV7-2,TGTGCCAGCAGCACCCCGACGGACTTCTATGGCTACACCTTC,CASSTPTDFYGYTF
many,TRBJ2-1,TRBD2,TRBV7-2,TGTGCCAGCAGCTTAGGCTCGGGACTAGCGGGAAATGAGCAGTTCTTC,CASSLGSGLAGNEQFF
few,TRBJ2-7,TRBD2,TRBV7-8,TGTGCCAGCAGCTCGGATGGGACTAGCGTCGAAGAGCAGTACTTC,CASSSDGTSVEEQYF
.,TRBJ1-2,.,TRBV28,TGTGCCAGCAGTCCAAGGGGGGGCTACACCTTC,CASSPRGGYTF
few,TRBJ2-2,TRBD1,TRBV6-5,TGTGCCAGCCGATCTCTCAGGGGGCGCGGGACCGGGGAGCTGTTTTTT,CASRSLRGRGTGELFF
many,TRBJ1-2,TRBD1,TRBV10-3,TGTGCCATCAGACAGGGGGGGAACTATGGCTACACCTTC,CAIRQGGNYGYTF
.,TRBJ2-5,.,TRBV29-1,TGCAGCGCGGGCGGGCGGCAAGAGACCCAGTACTTC,CSAGGRQETQYF
few,TRBJ1-1,.,TRBV20-1,TGCAGTGCTAGAGATCGGAGGGCGCATGAAGCTTTCTTT,CSARDRRAHEAFF
many,TRBJ2-7,.,TRBV6-2/TRBV6-3,TGTGCCAGCAGTTACTCGTCGGGTAGTTCGGGCTACGAGCAGTACTTC,CASSYSSGSSGYEQYF
few,TRBJ2-1,.,TRBV28,TGTGCCAGCAGTTTATTGGGTAGCAACAATGAGCAGTTCTTC,CASSLLGSNNEQFF
many,TRBJ2-5,.,TRBV7-8,TGTGCCAGCAGCTACCGGCGGACTCAGGAGACCCAGTACTTC,CASSYRRTQETQYF
many,TRBJ2-7,.,TRBV6-1,TGTGCCAGCAGTTTAGACACAAACTACGAGCAGTACTTC,CASSLDTNYEQYF
.,TRBJ1-5,TRBD1,TRBV11-2,TGTGCCAGCAGCGTGACAGGGATTAATCAGCCCCAGCATTTT,CASSVTGINQPQHF
many,TRBJ1-1,.,TRBV7-9,TGTGCCAGCAGCGCTGAGACGGACGGTTACACTGAAGCTTTCTTT,CASSAETDGYTEAFF
many,TRBJ1-1,.,TRBV12-5,TGTGCTAGTGGTTCCCTGAACATGAACACTGAAGCTTTCTTT,CASGSLNMNTEAFF
once,TRBJ2-3,TRBD2,TRBV4-1,TGCGCCAGCAGAGCCAATCTCCCCCTAGCGGCAGATACGCAGTATTTT,CASRANLPLAADTQYF
many,TRBJ2-5,TRBD2,TRBV6-1,TGTGCCAGCAATGGACTAGCGGGTACAGAGACCCAGTACTTC,CASNGLAGTETQYF
many,TRBJ1-2,.,TRBV29-1,TGCAGCGTTGGGGAAACTAACTATGGCTACACCTTC,CSVGETNYGYTF
many,TRBJ1-2,.,TRBV7-2,TGTGCCAGCAGCCTTACTGGACCTACTAACTATGGCTACACCTTC,CASSLTGPTNYGYTF
.,TRBJ2-2,.,TRBV28,TGTGCCAGCAGTTTAAGAACCGGGGAGCTGTTTTTT,CASSLRTGELFF
many,TRBJ2-7,TRBD1,TRBV7-8,TGTGCCAGCAGCTCTAACAGGGGCACGGGGAAGCAGTACTTC,CASSSNRGTGKQYF
many,TRBJ1-2,.,TRBV18,TGTGCCAGTAGTCCCGACAGCAACTATGGCTACACCTTC,CASSPDSNYGYTF
many,TRBJ1-6,.,TRBV20-1,TGCAGTGCCCAGGATAACTATAATTCACCCCTCCACTTT,CSAQDNYNSPLHF
many,TRBJ2-3,.,TRBV7-2,TGTGCCAGCAGGGGAACAGGGAGCACAGATACGCAGTATTTT,CASRGTGSTDTQYF
.,TRBJ2-1,TRBD2,TRBV6-2/TRBV6-3,TGTGCCAGCAGCCTCATAGCGGGAGGGCCCCCCTACAATGAGCAGTTCTTC,CASSLIAGGPPYNEQFF
.,TRBJ2-5,.,TRBV7-2,TGTGCCAGCACCCCCGACAGGTTGGAGACCCAGTACTTC,CASTPDRLETQYF
many,TRBJ1-3,.,TRBV7-2,TGTGCCAGCAGCTTAGTGGGGACACCAAACACCATATATTTT,CASSLVGTPNTIYF
.,TRBJ1-2,TRBD1,TRBV18,TGTGCCAGCTCTCCAGGGGGAATGTCTTGGGGCTACACCTTC,CASSPGGMSWGYTF
many,TRBJ1-2,.,TRBV7-2,TGTGCCAGCAGCTTCAAGGGCTCCTTGGGCTACACCTTC,CASSFKGSLGYTF
many,TRBJ2-1,.,TRBV7-2,TGTGCCAGCAGCCCGGGGGGCGGGCGTTCCTACAATGAGCAGTTCTTC,CASSPGGGRSYNEQFF
many,TRBJ2-7,TRBD2,TRBV24-1,TGTGCCACCAGTGATTATCCTAGCGGCGTTAAGCAGTACTTC,CATSDYPSGVKQYF
many,TRBJ2-2,.,TRBV6-2/TRBV6-3,TGTGCCAGCACCTCCGGACTAATGACACTACCTTTACCGAACACCGGGGAGCTGTTTTTT,CASTSGLMTLPLPNTGELFF
many,TRBJ2-7,.,TRBV5-6,TGTGCCAGCAGCACCTCCCCAGGGGACCCAAGCTACGAGCAGTACTTC,CASSTSPGDPSYEQYF
many,TRBJ1-5,.,TRBV7-2,TGTGCCAGCAGCTTAAGGCATGGGGTAATGGGGGAACGTCAGCCCCAGCATTTT,CASSLRHGVMGERQPQHF
many,TRBJ2-5,.,TRBV28,TGTGCCAGCAGTTTTTCCCACAGTGTCCCAGAGACCCAGTACTTC,CASSFSHSVPETQYF
many,TRBJ1-5,.,TRBV7-2,TGTGCCAGCAGCTTCAGGAGCGATCAGCCCCAGCATTTT,CASSFRSDQPQHF
many,TRBJ2-1,.,TRBV7-8,TGTGCCAGCAGCTCCGGTAACCGGGGGGAGCAGTTCTTC,CASSSGNRGEQFF
many,TRBJ1-5,.,TRBV7-9,TGTGCCAGCAGCTTTAGCCAGGGGCCAAATAGCAATCAGCCCCAGCATTTT,CASSFSQGPNSNQPQHF
.,TRBJ2-1,TRBD2,TRBV7-9,TGTGCCAGCAGCAGACTAGCGGGGGGGAACAATGAGCAGTTCTTC,CASSRLAGGNNEQFF
few,TRBJ2-7,.,TRBV7-6,TGTGCCAGCAGCGCCCCTAATTACGAGCAGTACTTC,CASSAPNYEQYF
many,TRBJ2-1,TRBD1,TRBV12-3/TRBV12-4,TGTGCCAGCAGTCCGGGACAGGGGAGGAATGAGCAGTTCTTC,CASSPGQGRNEQFF
.,TRBJ2-7,.,TRBV7-4,TGTGCCAGCAGCTTAGCGGGGCGGCAGGTTCAGTACTTC,CASSLAGRQVQYF
many,TRBJ2-2,TRBD1,TRBV11-3,TGTGCCAGCAGCTCAATACTAACAGGGGCCACCGGGGAGCTGTTTTTT,CASSSILTGATGELFF
many,TRBJ1-1,.,TRBV6-2/TRBV6-3,TGTGCCAGTGCCGGGACACTGAACACTGAAGCTTTCTTT,CASAGTLNTEAFF
few,TRBJ2-7,.,TRBV29-1,TGCAGCGTTGCTCTCGCGTTTGGCGTTTCCTACGAGCAGTACTTC,CSVALAFGVSYEQYF
many,TRBJ2-2,.,TRBV7-9,TGTGCCAGCAGCTTACTCCTACAGGGATATACCGGGGAGCTGTTTTTT,CASSLLLQGYTGELFF